The rows below give T cell receptor beta chains drawn from one sample of a study of technical replicates of blood from a handful of donors. Sequenced by immunoSEQ multiplex PCR; TCRdb stores in-frame clones only, minus some. Of 66,000 or so clones in the sample, around 87% were seen once. Specimen: PBMCs. These receptors all stem from a human donor in good health. Some clones in this sample may be carry-over from other donors' samples. Each CDR3 is given with its conserved first and last residue. A D gene is named only where the DNA matches it firmly. Clone size is given for some rows only: seen once, a few or many times, or a class if the clone is expanded.

>.|TRBV2|TRBJ1-1|.
CASSSQGNTEAFF
TGTGCCAGCAGTTCGCAGGGGAACACTGAAGCTTTCTTT
>.|TRBV29-1|TRBJ1-2|.
CSVEEDSLYGYTF
TGCAGCGTTGAAGAGGACAGCCTTTATGGCTACACCTTC
>.|TRBV18|TRBJ2-5|.
CASSPGTRETQYF
TGTGCCAGCTCACCTGGGACACGAGAGACCCAGTACTTC
>.|TRBV5-4|TRBJ2-3|.
CASSLDRQQADTQYF
TGTGCCAGCAGCTTGGACAGGCAACAAGCAGATACGCAGTATTTT
>once|TRBV7-7|TRBJ2-5|.
CASSPRGQETQYF
TGTGCCAGCAGCCCCCGGGGCCAAGAGACCCAGTACTTC
>.|TRBV7-9|TRBJ1-4|.
CASSLAQGLSEKLFF
TGTGCCAGCAGCTTAGCTCAGGGTCTGAGTGAAAAACTGTTTTTT
>.|TRBV7-9|TRBJ2-7|.
CASSFQDRHYEQYF
TGTGCCAGCAGCTTCCAGGACAGACACTACGAGCAGTACTTC
>.|TRBV7-3|TRBJ2-5|TRBD2
CASSPSGSTETQYF
TGTGCCAGCAGCCCTAGCGGGAGTACGGAGACCCAGTACTTC
>.|TRBV2|TRBJ2-5|TRBD2
CASRTGGALGETQYF
TGTGCCAGCAGGACGGGGGGGGCTCTAGGAGAGACCCAGTACTTC
>.|TRBV7-9|TRBJ1-2|.
CASSLNPGGGYTF
TGTGCCAGCAGCTTAAACCCAGGAGGGGGCTACACCTTC
>.|TRBV4-2|TRBJ2-5|TRBD2
CASRALAGGLRETQYF
TGTGCCAGCAGAGCCCTAGCGGGGGGGCTCCGAGAGACCCAGTACTTC
>.|TRBV7-9|TRBJ1-1|.
CASSSTSDLGTEAFF
TGTGCCAGCAGCTCTACCTCAGACCTCGGGACTGAAGCTTTCTTT
>once|TRBV5-6|TRBJ2-2|TRBD2
CASSLELAGGLYTGELFF
TGTGCCAGCAGCTTGGAGCTAGCGGGGGGGCTTTACACCGGGGAGCTGTTTTTT
>.|TRBV4-3|TRBJ2-3|TRBD2
CASSQVPGASGGSDTQYF
TGCGCCAGCAGCCAAGTCCCTGGGGCTAGCGGGGGCTCAGATACGCAGTATTTT
>.|TRBV7-2|TRBJ2-3|TRBD1
CASSLWDRGTDTQYF
TGTGCCAGCAGCTTATGGGACAGGGGGACAGATACGCAGTATTTT
>medium-sized|TRBV5-5|TRBJ1-4|TRBD1
CASSKTIRDSNEKLFF
TGTGCCAGCAGCAAAACTATCCGGGACAGTAATGAAAAACTGTTTTTT
>.|TRBV7-9|TRBJ2-7|.
CASSSIAYEQYF
TGTGCCAGCAGCTCCATAGCGTACGAGCAGTACTTC
>.|TRBV2|TRBJ1-6|.
CASRQGMGPLHF
TGTGCCAGCAGGCAGGGAATGGGACCCCTCCACTTT
>.|TRBV6-5|TRBJ2-3|.
CATSPGSGDTQYF
TGTGCCACCTCTCCGGGATCGGGAGATACGCAGTATTTT
>.|TRBV9|TRBJ2-3|.
CASSVEFFPDTQYF
TGTGCCAGCAGCGTCGAGTTTTTCCCAGATACGCAGTATTTT
>.|TRBV19|TRBJ2-6|.
CASSIEGGPISGANVLTF
TGTGCCAGTAGTATCGAGGGGGGGCCCATCTCTGGGGCCAACGTCCTGACTTTC
>.|TRBV7-8|TRBJ2-1|.
CASSLATGLNNEQFF
TGTGCCAGCAGCTTAGCCACGGGACTTAACAATGAGCAGTTCTTC
>.|TRBV2|TRBJ2-1|TRBD1
CASRDFGQGAYNEQFF
TGTGCCAGCAGGGACTTTGGACAGGGGGCCTACAATGAGCAGTTCTTC
>.|TRBV2|TRBJ1-2|.
CASSVGDSDGYTF
TGTGCCAGCAGTGTTGGGGATAGCGATGGCTACACCTTC
>.|TRBV9|TRBJ2-2|TRBD2
CASSSGANTGELFF
TGTGCCAGCAGTAGCGGGGCGAACACCGGGGAGCTGTTTTTT
>.|TRBV2|TRBJ2-5|.
CASSEVSLRGMGETQYF
TGTGCCAGCAGTGAAGTCTCGCTTCGGGGTATGGGAGAGACCCAGTACTTC
>.|TRBV6-1|TRBJ1-6|TRBD1
CASSEDRGFSSYNSPLHF
TGTGCCAGCAGTGAAGACAGGGGGTTTAGCTCCTATAATTCACCCCTCCACTTT
>.|TRBV6-4|TRBJ2-1|TRBD1
CASSGGQGSYNEQFF
TGTGCCAGCAGTGGGGGACAGGGCTCCTACAATGAGCAGTTCTTC
>.|TRBV19|TRBJ2-7|TRBD2
CASRTGTSGKYEQYF
TGTGCCAGTAGGACCGGGACTAGCGGGAAATACGAGCAGTACTTC
>.|TRBV7-9|TRBJ2-4|.
CASSLGIDRGAKNIQYF
TGTGCCAGCAGCTTAGGTATCGACCGGGGGGCCAAAAACATTCAGTACTTC
>.|TRBV15|TRBJ2-5|TRBD2
CATSRGGLAYQETQYF
TGTGCCACCAGCAGAGGTGGACTAGCGTACCAAGAGACCCAGTACTTC
>.|TRBV11-1|TRBJ2-7|.
CASSSDSDRNEQYF
TGTGCCAGCAGCTCGGACTCTGATCGCAACGAGCAGTACTTC
>.|TRBV7-9|TRBJ2-2|TRBD2
CASRQLAAATGELFF
TGTGCCAGCAGGCAACTAGCGGCAGCCACCGGGGAGCTGTTTTTT
>.|TRBV4-1|TRBJ1-6|.
CASSQEMGGIYSPLHF
TGCGCCAGCAGCCAAGAAATGGGGGGGATCTATTCACCCCTCCACTTT
>.|TRBV7-2|TRBJ2-3|TRBD2
CASSLGIRGGPTDTQYF
TGTGCCAGCAGCTTAGGAATCCGCGGGGGACCCACAGATACGCAGTATTTT
>few|TRBV11-2|TRBJ1-6|TRBD1
CASRQPGQRANSPLHF
TGTGCCAGCAGGCAACCGGGACAGCGAGCGAATTCACCCCTCCACTTT
>.|TRBV9|TRBJ2-3|.
CASSVGEGSGASSTDTQYF
TGTGCCAGCAGCGTAGGCGAGGGATCCGGTGCCTCTAGCACAGATACGCAGTATTTT
>.|TRBV11-2|TRBJ2-6|TRBD2
CASSLGPAGGSGANVLTF
TGTGCCAGCAGCTTAGGGCCAGCGGGGGGCTCTGGGGCCAACGTCCTGACTTTC
>.|TRBV7-5|TRBJ2-1|.
CVRSLGHRSYNEQFF
TGTGTCAGAAGCTTAGGGCACAGGTCCTACAATGAGCAGTTCTTC
>.|TRBV7-9|TRBJ2-1|TRBD2
CASSLAQGGAHEQFF
TGTGCCAGCAGCTTAGCCCAGGGAGGGGCCCATGAGCAGTTCTTC
>.|TRBV19|TRBJ2-1|TRBD1
CASSIRGAEGQGSNEQFF
TGTGCCAGTAGTATTCGGGGGGCGGAGGGACAGGGGTCCAATGAGCAGTTCTTC
>.|TRBV19|TRBJ1-5|.
CASKAGVRSNQPQHF
TGTGCCAGTAAGGCGGGAGTTCGTAGCAATCAGCCCCAGCATTTT
>.|TRBV27|TRBJ1-5|.
CASSLGWGLEQPQHF
TGTGCCAGCAGTTTAGGGTGGGGGCTGGAACAGCCCCAGCATTTT
>.|TRBV4-3|TRBJ1-3|TRBD1
CASSQGDSSGNTIYF
TGCGCCAGCAGCCAAGGGGACAGCTCTGGAAACACCATATATTTT
>few|TRBV2|TRBJ1-6|.
CASRFQGSYNSPLHF
TGTGCCAGCAGATTCCAGGGCTCCTATAATTCACCCCTCCACTTT
>.|TRBV28|TRBJ2-2|TRBD2
CASSTEGLAASGELFF
TGTGCCAGCAGCACAGAGGGACTAGCGGCGTCCGGGGAGCTGTTTTTT
>.|TRBV4-3|TRBJ2-6|.
CASSQDRVNSGANVLTF
TGCGCCAGCAGCCAAGACAGGGTGAACTCTGGGGCCAACGTCCTGACTTTC
>.|TRBV7-7|TRBJ2-3|TRBD2
CASAAGAPDTQYF
TGTGCCAGCGCGGCGGGAGCCCCCGATACGCAGTATTTT
>once|TRBV6-5|TRBJ2-2|.
CASRTDRMAGELFF
TGTGCCAGCAGAACCGACAGAATGGCCGGGGAGCTGTTTTTT
>.|TRBV5-1|TRBJ2-7|.
CASSSTGVSYEQYF
TGCGCCAGCAGCTCGACAGGTGTATCCTACGAGCAGTACTTC
>.|TRBV7-3|TRBJ1-1|.
CASSRQGRTEAFF
TGTGCCAGCAGCCGTCAGGGGCGGACTGAAGCTTTCTTT
>.|TRBV10-3|TRBJ1-1|TRBD1
CASRTGGISTEAFF
TGTGCCTCAAGGACAGGGGGTATCTCCACTGAAGCTTTCTTT
>.|TRBV10-3|TRBJ2-3|.
CAIMLTSGTGTQYF
TGTGCCATCATGTTAACGAGCGGCACTGGTACGCAGTATTTT